The T cell receptor (beta chain) under discussion was sequenced for a study of cytomegalovirus exposure and HLA in healthy donors. The method was immunoSEQ multiplex PCR; TCRdb's version includes in-frame clones alone and lacks a portion of them. The data hold about 360,000 clones, with 86% observed a single time. V was pared by 2 bases and J by 7 bases, with 10 bases between. Germline CDR1 SGHRS, CDR2 YFSETQ. This CDR3 comprises 12 residues. The sample consisted of PBMCs. The chain links TRBV5-1 to TRBJ2-7; unclear D gene. The sequence was obtained from a woman younger than 30 in good health and CMV-seronegative. In DNA, the CDR3 is TGCGCCAGCAGCTTCACGTCGGAGGAGCAGTACTTC. Translating it yields CASSFTSEEQYF.